This T cell receptor (beta chain) was captured by sequencing in a study of CD8 T cells in ankylosing spondylitis. Preparation of TCR beta libraries was done by quantitative 5'-RACE with molecular barcodes. Using its own MiXCR run on the 5' RACE reads, TCRdb lists one record per CDR3 protein. Of roughly 150,000 distinct CDR3 sequences in the sample, under 35% are singletons; the top ten hold 4.5% to 6%. Points on this clonotype: What it recognizes is unknown.

Overall study findings and caveats: Disease-linked clones were reportedly significantly enriched in matched ankylosing spondylitis synovial fluid. Some of these motif variants have turned up before, in reports on reactive arthritis synovial fluid and blood.

Sequencing was carried out using synovial fluid, either unsorted or a sorted T cell fraction (not recorded which). This receptor was identified in a male donor with ankylosing spondylitis.

The CDR3 sequence: CSGVGGPAYEQYF. DNA of the CDR3: TGCAGTGGAGTGGGAGGCCCCGCCTACGAGCAGTACTTC. The chain is built from TRBV20-1 and TRBJ2-7; a weak D match, TRBD2 (6 bases). V gave up 7 bases and J gave up 2 bases, with 15 bases separating them. Germline CDR1 is DFQATT and CDR2 is SNEGSKA (reference sequence). CDR3 length: 13 residues.